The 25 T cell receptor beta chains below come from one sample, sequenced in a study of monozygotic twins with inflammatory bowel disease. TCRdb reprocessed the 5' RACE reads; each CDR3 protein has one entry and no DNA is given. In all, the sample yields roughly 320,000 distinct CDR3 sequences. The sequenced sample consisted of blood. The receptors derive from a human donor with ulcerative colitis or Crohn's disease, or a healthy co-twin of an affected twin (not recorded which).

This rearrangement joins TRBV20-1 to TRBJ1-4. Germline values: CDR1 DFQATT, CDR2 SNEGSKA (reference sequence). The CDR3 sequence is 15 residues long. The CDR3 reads CSARGVVRYNEKLFF.

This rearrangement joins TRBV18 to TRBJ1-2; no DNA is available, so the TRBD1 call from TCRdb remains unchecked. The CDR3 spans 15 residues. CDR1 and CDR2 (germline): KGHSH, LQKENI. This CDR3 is CASSPTGTGYQGYTF.

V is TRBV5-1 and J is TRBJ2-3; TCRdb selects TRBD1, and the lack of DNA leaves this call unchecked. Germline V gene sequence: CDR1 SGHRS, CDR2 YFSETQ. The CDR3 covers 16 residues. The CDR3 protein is CASSLASHRATDTQYF.

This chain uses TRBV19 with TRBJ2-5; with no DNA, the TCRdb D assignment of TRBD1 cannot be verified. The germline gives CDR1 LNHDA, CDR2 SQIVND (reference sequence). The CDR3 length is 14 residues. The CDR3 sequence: CASSITGGTETQYF.

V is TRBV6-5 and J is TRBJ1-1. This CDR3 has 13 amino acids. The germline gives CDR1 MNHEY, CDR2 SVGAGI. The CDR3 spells CASSYAINTEAFF.

CDR3 sequence reads: CASSKTGTSGTGELFF. The chain links TRBV12-3 or TRBV12-4 to TRBJ2-2; the TCRdb call, TRBD2, lacks DNA for checking. The CDR3 consists of 16 residues.

The CDR3 is CASSQSPSGTIAKNIQYF. The V and J genes are TRBV4-3 and TRBJ2-4; TCRdb proposes TRBD2, but this gene call is untestable without DNA. From germline, CDR1 is LGHNA and CDR2 YSLEER. This CDR3 contains 18 residues.

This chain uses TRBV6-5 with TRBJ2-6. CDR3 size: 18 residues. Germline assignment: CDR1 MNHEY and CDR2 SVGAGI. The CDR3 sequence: CASSDPRHSDSGANVLTF.

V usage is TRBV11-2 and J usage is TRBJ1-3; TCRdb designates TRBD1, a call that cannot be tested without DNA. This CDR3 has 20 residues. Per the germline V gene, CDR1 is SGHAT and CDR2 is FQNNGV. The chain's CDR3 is CASSLEPPLTGSSSGNTIYF. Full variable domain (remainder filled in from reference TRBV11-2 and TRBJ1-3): EAGVAQSPRYKIIEKRQSVAFWCNPISGHATLYWYQQILGQGPKLLIQFQNNGVVDDSQLPKDRFSAERLKGVDSTLKIQPAKLEDSAVYLCASSLEPPLTGSSSGNTIYFGEGSWLTVV.

The CDR3 loop is CATSSGSIWQYF. The chain couples TRBV6-2 or TRBV6-3 to TRBJ2-7; TCRdb proposes TRBD2, but this gene call is untestable without DNA. The CDR3 extends over 12 amino acids. The germline gives CDR1 MNHEY, CDR2 SVGEGT.

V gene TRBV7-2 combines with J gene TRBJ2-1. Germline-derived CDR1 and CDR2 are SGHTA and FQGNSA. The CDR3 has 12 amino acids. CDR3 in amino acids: CASSLIRNEQFF.

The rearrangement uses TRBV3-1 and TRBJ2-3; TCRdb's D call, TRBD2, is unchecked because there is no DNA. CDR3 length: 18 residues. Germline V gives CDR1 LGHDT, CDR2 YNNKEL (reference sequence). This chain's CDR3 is CASSQVSLAGGPPDTQYF.

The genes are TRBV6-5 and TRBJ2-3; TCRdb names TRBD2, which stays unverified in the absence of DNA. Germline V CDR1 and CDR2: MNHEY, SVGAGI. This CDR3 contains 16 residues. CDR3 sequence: CASSYLSGGSTDTQYF.

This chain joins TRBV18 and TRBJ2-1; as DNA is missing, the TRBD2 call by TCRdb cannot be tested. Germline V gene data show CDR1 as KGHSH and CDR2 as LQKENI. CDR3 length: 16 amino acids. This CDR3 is CASSPRTSGGYNEQFF.

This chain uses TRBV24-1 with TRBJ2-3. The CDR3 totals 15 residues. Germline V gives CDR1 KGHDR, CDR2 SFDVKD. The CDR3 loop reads CATSDSGFGADTQYF.

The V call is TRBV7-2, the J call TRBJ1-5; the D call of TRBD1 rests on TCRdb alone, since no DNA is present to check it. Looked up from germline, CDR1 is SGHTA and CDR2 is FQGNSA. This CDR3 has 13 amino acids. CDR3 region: CASSFRVGQPQHF.

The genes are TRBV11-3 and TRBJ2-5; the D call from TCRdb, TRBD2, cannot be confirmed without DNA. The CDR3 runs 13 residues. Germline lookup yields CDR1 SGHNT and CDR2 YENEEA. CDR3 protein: CASTTSEQETQYF.

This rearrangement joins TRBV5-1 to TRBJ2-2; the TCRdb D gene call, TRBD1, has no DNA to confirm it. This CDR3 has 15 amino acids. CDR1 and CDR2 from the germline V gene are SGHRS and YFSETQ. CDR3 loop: CASSWTGVDTGELFF.

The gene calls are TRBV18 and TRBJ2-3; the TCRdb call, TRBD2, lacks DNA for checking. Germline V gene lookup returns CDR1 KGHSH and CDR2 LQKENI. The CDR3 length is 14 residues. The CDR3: CASSPTSSTDTQYF.

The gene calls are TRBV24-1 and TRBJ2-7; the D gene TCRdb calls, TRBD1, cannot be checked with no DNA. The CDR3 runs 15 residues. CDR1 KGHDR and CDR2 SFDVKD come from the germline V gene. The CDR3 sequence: CATSDEGRGRYEQYF.

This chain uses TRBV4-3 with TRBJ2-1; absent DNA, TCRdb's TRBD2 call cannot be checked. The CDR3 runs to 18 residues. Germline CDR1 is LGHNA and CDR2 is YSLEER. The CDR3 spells CASSQGQSGRGSYNEQFF.

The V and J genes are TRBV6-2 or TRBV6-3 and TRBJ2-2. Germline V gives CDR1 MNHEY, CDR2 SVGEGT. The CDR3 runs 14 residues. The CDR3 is CASSYFGYAGELFF.

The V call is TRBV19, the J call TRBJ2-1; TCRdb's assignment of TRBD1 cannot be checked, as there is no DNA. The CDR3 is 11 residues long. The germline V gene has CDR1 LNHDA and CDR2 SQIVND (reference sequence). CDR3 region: CASSGRIEQFF.

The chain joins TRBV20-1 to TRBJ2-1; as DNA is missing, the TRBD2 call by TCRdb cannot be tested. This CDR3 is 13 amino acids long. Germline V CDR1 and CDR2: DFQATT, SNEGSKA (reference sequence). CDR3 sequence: CSAISGARYEQFF.

The CDR3 region is CASSLDGTAPNEQFF. The V call is TRBV7-9, the J call TRBJ2-1; with no DNA, the TCRdb D assignment of TRBD1 cannot be verified. Germline loops: CDR1 SEHNR, CDR2 FQNEAQ (reference sequence). CDR3 length equals 15 residues.